Listed here is a single T cell receptor beta chain. Its antigen is unidentified. The data were taken from a study of shared clonotypes between healthy human individuals. Study-wide points: Rarefaction curves obtained for sorted subsets showed sequencing incomplete despite large depth.

J lost 3 bases, V lost 6 bases, and 5 bases had no gene match. Germline CDR1 is SQVTM and CDR2 is ANQGSEA. The CDR3 length is 13 residues. This table comes from immunoSEQ multiplex PCR, and its TCRdb copy is limited to in-frame clones, with some not included. The table has roughly 410,000 clones, around 96% seen once; the top ten hold about 0.34%. Sequenced sample: memory CD8+ T cells sorted from blood. Subset meaning: CD45RO+ cells pooled with CCR7-negative TemRA cells. The chain has TRBV29-1 and TRBJ2-1; 7 bases are shared with TRBD2. The TCR sequence derives from a man younger than 45 in good health. The CDR3 is CSVASGYYNEQFF. The CDR3 bases are TGCAGCGTAGCTAGCGGATACTACAATGAGCAGTTCTTC.